This TCR beta chain was documented in a study of CD8+ T cells in alopecia areata. Background on the study: Each day, treated patients took oral tofacitinib twice, at 5 to 10 mg per dose.

General study results and limits: The study also sequences resident alphabeta T cells of normal skin in scalp samples. Between patients, shared TCR sequences were less clear than in mice. This was possibly due in part to HLA diversity in the patient population.

The CDR3 extends over 11 amino acids. Per the germline V gene, CDR1 is SQVTM and CDR2 is ANQGSEA. Deletions cut 4 bases from V and 4 bases from J, with 6 bases between. Documented treatment: oral pan-JAK inhibitor, 5-10 mg twice daily. To note about this clone: Antigen specificity is unknown. The identical CDR3 is also encoded by other nucleotide sequences in the sample.

cDNA reverse transcribed from extracted RNA served as the sequencing template. Measured with immunoSEQ multiplex PCR; TCRdb has only the in-frame clones, and not every one. The data hold around 160,000 clones, with less than 80% observed a single time. The source material was CD4+ T cells sorted from blood, sampled at week 24, from a patient treated with tofacitinib. The receptor comes from a human donor with alopecia areata. The chain joins TRBV29-1 to TRBJ2-3; D is perhaps TRBD1 (5 bases). The CDR3 loop is CSVVRADTQYF. For the CDR3, the DNA is TGCAGCGTTGTCAGGGCAGATACGCAGTATTTT.